The rows below give T cell receptor beta chains drawn from one sample of a study of cytomegalovirus exposure and HLA in healthy donors. TCRdb's table, derived via immunoSEQ multiplex PCR, lists solely in-frame clones and lacks some. The table shows tens of thousands of clones, with 75% to 85% occurring only once. Sequencing was carried out using PBMCs. The receptors stem from a man in his forties or fifties in good health and CMV-seropositive. Both conserved end residues are part of each CDR3. Fields, in order: D gene, V gene, J gene, clone size, CDR3 length, CDR3 protein, CDR3 DNA. The D gene is left open where the match is weak. Clone size is not always given. Where it is, it says once, few, many or a class for expanded clones.

>.|TRBV9|TRBJ1-5|.|14
CASNEGTPNQPQHF
TGTGCCAGCAACGAGGGGACTCCCAATCAGCCCCAGCATTTT
>TRBD1|TRBV5-4|TRBJ2-1|.|16
CASHQGQGGVYNEQFF
TGTGCCAGCCACCAGGGACAGGGGGGAGTTTACAATGAGCAGTTCTTC
>.|TRBV27|TRBJ2-5|.|11
CASSTQGTQYF
TGTGCCAGCAGTACCCAGGGGACCCAGTACTTC
>TRBD2|TRBV11-2|TRBJ2-7|.|16
CASSSPRGSGSYEQYF
TGTGCCAGCAGCTCCCCGCGGGGGTCTGGCTCCTACGAGCAGTACTTC
>TRBD2|TRBV7-6|TRBJ2-7|few|12
CASSKREDEQYF
TGTGCCAGCTCTAAGCGGGAGGACGAGCAGTACTTC
>.|TRBV7-2|TRBJ2-7|.|13
CASSLDLYLEQYF
TGTGCCAGCAGCTTAGACTTATACTTGGAGCAGTACTTC
>TRBD2|TRBV15|TRBJ2-5|.|18
CATSRDSASGGGRETQYF
TGTGCCACCAGCAGAGATTCGGCTAGCGGGGGGGGGCGAGAGACCCAGTACTTC
>TRBD1|TRBV5-4|TRBJ2-2|.|15
CASSLRQGDTGELFF
TGTGCCAGCAGCTTGAGGCAGGGGGACACCGGGGAGCTGTTTTTT
>TRBD1|TRBV30|TRBJ1-2|.|14
CAWSVLGRGSGYTF
TGTGCCTGGAGTGTACTAGGCAGGGGGTCTGGCTACACCTTC
>TRBD2|TRBV6-5|TRBJ2-1|once|14
CASTVAGGDNEQFF
TGTGCCAGCACCGTAGCGGGAGGGGACAATGAGCAGTTCTTC
>TRBD2|TRBV19|TRBJ2-1|.|15
CASSILAGVLSEQFF
TGTGCCAGTAGTATACTAGCGGGAGTGCTGAGTGAGCAGTTCTTC
>TRBD2|TRBV7-2|TRBJ2-7|few|15
CASSRTSGRAHEQYF
TGTGCCAGCAGCCGGACTAGCGGGAGGGCCCACGAGCAGTACTTC
>TRBD2|TRBV5-1|TRBJ2-5|.|16
CASSSQTSGQGETQYF
TGCGCCAGCAGCTCACAGACTAGCGGCCAAGGAGAGACCCAGTACTTC
>TRBD2|TRBV2|TRBJ2-5|.|14
CASSQRLAPETQYF
TGTGCCAGCAGCCAAAGACTAGCCCCAGAGACCCAGTACTTC
>TRBD1|TRBV7-7|TRBJ2-6|.|17
CASSLDRGFSGANGLTF
TGTGCCAGCAGCTTAGACAGGGGATTCTCTGGGGCCAACGGCCTGACTTTC
>.|TRBV27|TRBJ2-6|.|14
CASSVISGANGLTF
TGTGCCAGCAGTGTAATCTCTGGGGCCAACGGCCTGACTTTC
>TRBD2|TRBV5-1|TRBJ2-2|.|16
CASSLVSGRGTGELFF
TGCGCCAGCAGCTTGGTTAGCGGGAGGGGAACCGGGGAGCTGTTTTTT
>.|TRBV4-2|TRBJ2-1|.|15
CASSQDGTRLNEQFF
TGTGCCAGCAGCCAAGATGGAACCAGACTCAATGAGCAGTTCTTC
>TRBD1|TRBV9|TRBJ1-2|.|14
CASSVATGGYGYTF
TGTGCCAGCAGCGTAGCTACAGGGGGCTATGGCTACACCTTC
>.|TRBV6-5|TRBJ1-3|.|13
CAAGGQDRNTIYF
TGTGCCGCGGGGGGCCAGGATCGAAACACCATATATTTT
>.|TRBV6-6|TRBJ1-1|.|15
CASSEGRGRVTEAFF
TGTGCCAGCAGCGAAGGTAGGGGGAGGGTCACTGAAGCTTTCTTT
>TRBD2|TRBV9|TRBJ2-7|.|14
CASSVGLAGYEQYF
TGTGCCAGCAGCGTGGGACTAGCGGGGTACGAGCAGTACTTC
>.|TRBV19|TRBJ1-5|.|13
CASNGQENQPQHF
TGTGCCAGTAATGGCCAGGAAAATCAGCCCCAGCATTTT
>TRBD1|TRBV9|TRBJ1-4|.|15
CASSGTGTGNEKLFF
TGTGCCAGTAGCGGAACCGGGACAGGAAATGAAAAACTGTTTTTT
>.|TRBV9|TRBJ2-6|.|14
CASSDLSGANVLTF
TGTGCCAGCAGCGATCTATCTGGGGCCAACGTCCTGACTTTC
>TRBD2|TRBV7-9|TRBJ2-2|.|15
CASGDQREYTGELFF
TGTGCCAGCGGGGATCAGCGGGAATACACCGGGGAGCTGTTTTTT
>TRBD2|TRBV27|TRBJ2-7|.|14
CASSFGLAGNEQYF
TGTGCCAGCAGTTTCGGACTAGCGGGAAACGAGCAGTACTTC
>.|TRBV5-1|TRBJ2-7|.|15
CASSSRVRSSYEQYF
TGCGCCAGCAGCTCCCGGGTCCGGAGCTCCTACGAGCAGTACTTC
>TRBD1|TRBV7-2|TRBJ1-2|.|15
CASNRRDSLNYGYTF
TGTGCCAGCAACCGCCGGGACAGCCTTAACTATGGCTACACCTTC
>.|TRBV5-4|TRBJ2-3|.|16
CASSPMMTGVSDTQYF
TGTGCCAGCAGCCCGATGATGACGGGAGTCTCCGATACGCAGTATTTT
>TRBD2|TRBV2|TRBJ2-7|.|14
CASSELTSGIEQYF
TGTGCCAGCAGCGAACTCACTAGCGGGATCGAGCAGTACTTC
>.|TRBV6-1|TRBJ2-7|.|16
CASSASAGYSSYEQYF
TGTGCCAGCAGTGCCTCAGCGGGCTACTCTTCCTACGAGCAGTACTTC
>TRBD1|TRBV7-2|TRBJ2-3|.|19
CASSSRDRGYPPSTDTQYF
TGTGCCAGCAGCTCACGCGACAGGGGCTACCCACCAAGCACAGATACGCAGTATTTT
>TRBD1|TRBV10-1|TRBJ2-7|few|12
CATPDRGHEQYF
TGCGCCACCCCGGACAGGGGCCACGAGCAGTACTTC
>.|TRBV7-6|TRBJ2-3|.|16
CASSFQPLAVSDTQYF
TGTGCCAGCAGCTTCCAACCGTTAGCAGTTTCAGATACGCAGTATTTT
>.|TRBV6-5|TRBJ2-1|once|15
CASSGQQTGLNEQFF
TGTGCCAGCAGTGGGCAACAGACAGGACTCAATGAGCAGTTCTTC
>.|TRBV15|TRBJ2-1|.|15
CATSRDLRQNNEQFF
TGTGCCACCAGCAGAGATTTACGACAGAACAATGAGCAGTTCTTC
>TRBD2|TRBV7-6|TRBJ2-2|few|18
CASSLGGGLAGETGELFF
TGTGCCAGCAGCTTAGGGGGAGGACTAGCGGGAGAAACCGGGGAGCTGTTTTTT
>TRBD1|TRBV6-5|TRBJ1-5|.|14
CASSPTQGYQPQHF
TGTGCCAGCAGCCCTACACAGGGGTACCAGCCCCAGCATTTT
>TRBD2|TRBV18|TRBJ2-3|once|20
CASSPPWGTSEKIGTDTQYF
TGTGCCAGCTCACCACCTTGGGGGACTAGCGAAAAGATTGGCACAGATACGCAGTATTTT
>.|TRBV5-4|TRBJ2-6|few|17
CASSSPGVSSGANGLTF
TGTGCCAGCAGCTCACCGGGTGTATCGTCTGGGGCCAACGGCCTGACTTTC
>TRBD1|TRBV18|TRBJ1-5|.|15
CASSPSGQAQQPQHF
TGTGCCAGCTCACCAAGTGGACAGGCGCAACAGCCCCAGCATTTT
>TRBD2|TRBV11-3|TRBJ2-1|.|15
CASSRLAGDYNEQFF
TGTGCCAGCAGCCGACTAGCGGGAGATTACAATGAGCAGTTCTTC
>.|TRBV5-1|TRBJ2-2|.|14
CASSFQPGTGELFF
TGCGCCAGCAGCTTTCAGCCGGGAACCGGGGAGCTGTTTTTT
>.|TRBV19|TRBJ1-5|.|15
CASSPGTRSNQPQHF
TGTGCCAGTAGTCCAGGGACAAGAAGCAATCAGCCCCAGCATTTT
>.|TRBV6-5|TRBJ2-1|.|16
CASSYQSGLSYNEQFF
TGTGCCAGCAGTTACCAAAGCGGCCTCTCCTACAATGAGCAGTTCTTC
>TRBD2|TRBV5-8|TRBJ2-7|.|16
CASSRKGTSGNYEQYF
TGTGCCAGCAGCCGTAAAGGGACTAGCGGTAACTACGAGCAGTACTTC
>TRBD2|TRBV19|TRBJ2-7|.|15
CASSLLAGGSYEQYF
TGTGCCAGTAGCTTACTAGCGGGAGGTTCCTACGAGCAGTACTTC
>TRBD1|TRBV7-9|TRBJ2-6|.|17
CASSLAYRGPGANVLTF
TGTGCCAGCAGCTTAGCATACAGGGGCCCTGGGGCCAACGTCCTGACTTTC
>.|TRBV4-2|TRBJ2-6|.|19
CASSQVVGFPETGANGLTF
TGTGCCAGCAGCCAAGTCGTAGGCTTTCCCGAGACTGGGGCCAACGGCCTGACTTTC
>.|TRBV12-2|TRBJ2-5|.|13
CASRLVREETQYF
TGTGCAAGTCGCTTAGTACGAGAAGAGACCCAGTACTTC
>TRBD2|TRBV6-1|TRBJ2-7|.|14
CASRFGTSGYEQYF
TGTGCCAGCAGATTTGGGACTAGCGGTTACGAGCAGTACTTC
>.|TRBV5-1|TRBJ2-5|.|13
CASSSQPQETQYF
TGCGCCAGCAGCTCACAACCTCAAGAGACCCAGTACTTC
>.|TRBV18|TRBJ2-7|.|13
CASSLENQYEQYF
TGTGCCAGCTCGCTAGAAAACCAGTACGAGCAGTACTTC